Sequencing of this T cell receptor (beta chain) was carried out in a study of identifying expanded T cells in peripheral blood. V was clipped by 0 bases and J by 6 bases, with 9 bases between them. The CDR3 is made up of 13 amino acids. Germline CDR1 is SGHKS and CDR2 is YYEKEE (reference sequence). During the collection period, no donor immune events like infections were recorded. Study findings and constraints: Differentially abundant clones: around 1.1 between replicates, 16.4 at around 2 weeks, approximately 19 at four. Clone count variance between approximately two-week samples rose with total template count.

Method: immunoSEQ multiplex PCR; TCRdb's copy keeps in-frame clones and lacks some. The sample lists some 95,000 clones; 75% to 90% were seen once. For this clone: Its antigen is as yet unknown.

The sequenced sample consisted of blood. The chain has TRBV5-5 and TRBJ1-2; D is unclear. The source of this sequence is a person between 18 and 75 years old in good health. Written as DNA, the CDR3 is TGTGCCAGCAGCTTGGTTATCGGAAATGGCTACACCTTC. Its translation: CASSLVIGNGYTF.